This TCR beta chain is from a study of shared T cell receptors in the human thymus. The repertoire was sequenced with immunoSEQ multiplex PCR; TCRdb's copy has only in-frame clones and lacks some. The sample lists 550,000 to 800,000 clones, 75% to 90% occurring once. The same sample was also studied in work on human thymus T cells.

Input material: thymocytes. The TCR was taken from a girl in the first two years of life with a congenital heart defect.

CDR3 in amino acids: CASSRTGGGNTEAFF. The CDR3 bases are TGTGCCAGCAGTAGGACAGGGGGTGGGAACACTGAAGCTTTCTTT. The chain links TRBV9 to TRBJ1-1; 10 positions agree with TRBD1. Germline V CDR1 and CDR2: SGDLS, YYNGEE. The CDR3 sequence is 15 residues long. The V gene end was trimmed by 5 bases and the J gene end by 1 base; junction bases not matched to a gene: 5.